These T cell receptor beta chains were read from a single sample in a study of T-cell reconstitution after alpha-beta-depleted transplantation in children. TCRdb re-derived calls from the PCR reads in MiXCR, one entry per CDR3 protein. The sample shows some 490,000 distinct CDR3 sequences, around 13% of them seen only once. The material was PBMCs from the stem cell graft donor, obtained from the stem cell graft. These receptors were collected from a human donor who donated a stem cell graft to a child with combined immunodeficiency. The CDR3 runs from the conserved cysteine through the conserved F or W. The order of the fields is D gene, V gene, J gene, clone size, CDR3 protein, CDR3 DNA. The D gene is left open where the match is weak. Size is stated for part of the rows, as once, few or many counts, or as a class when the clone is expanded.

>TRBD2|TRBV5-1|TRBJ2-5|few
CASSLAGTIQETQYF
TGCGCCAGCAGCTTGGCCGGGACTATCCAAGAGACCCAGTACTTC
>TRBD2|TRBV9|TRBJ2-7|many
CASSVDAGATYEQYF
TGTGCCAGCAGCGTAGATGCGGGAGCCACCTACGAGCAGTACTTC
>TRBD2|TRBV27|TRBJ2-7|few
CASSIQAGGPSEQYF
TGTGCCAGCAGTATACAAGCGGGAGGGCCCTCCGAGCAGTACTTC
>NA|TRBV7-3|TRBJ1-2|NA
CASSLNGRAIGYTF
TGTGCCAGCAGCTTAAACGGCAGGGCAATTGGCTACACCTTC
>NA|TRBV3-1|TRBJ2-7|few
CASSQDPENEQYF
TGTGCCAGCAGCCAAGACCCTGAGAACGAGCAGTACTTC
>NA|TRBV15|TRBJ2-1|few
CATSPATAFYNEQFF
TGTGCCACCAGCCCCGCGACAGCTTTTTACAATGAGCAGTTCTTC
>TRBD2|TRBV12-3/TRBV12-4|TRBJ2-1|few
CASSHAVAGGFHAWQFF
TGTGCCAGCAGCCACGCCGTAGCGGGAGGCTTCCATGCGTGGCAGTTCTTC
>TRBD2|TRBV5-1|TRBJ2-5|NA
CASSGVGGSSETQYF
TGCGCCAGCAGCGGGGTCGGCGGGAGCTCTGAGACCCAGTACTTC
>NA|TRBV5-1|TRBJ1-6|NA
CASSLTGSVDSPLHF
TGCGCCAGCAGCTTGACAGGGAGTGTAGATTCACCCCTCCACTTT
>NA|TRBV27|TRBJ2-7|few
CASSSLGVTYEQYF
TGTGCCAGCAGTTCCCTAGGGGTGACCTACGAGCAGTACTTC
>NA|TRBV7-2|TRBJ2-7|few
CASSLGTRGYEQYF
TGTGCCAGCAGCTTAGGTACACGGGGCTACGAGCAGTACTTC
>NA|TRBV4-1|TRBJ2-7|NA
CAISQGTLYEQYF
TGCGCCATCAGCCAAGGGACATTATACGAGCAGTACTTC
>NA|TRBV9|TRBJ2-3|few
CASSGLVSTDTQYF
TGTGCCAGCAGCGGACTAGTTAGCACAGATACGCAGTATTTT
>NA|TRBV5-1|TRBJ1-1|NA
CASSLGTFNTEAFF
TGCGCCAGCAGCTTGGGAACATTTAACACTGAAGCTTTCTTT
>TRBD2|TRBV13|TRBJ2-2|NA
CASSFNREGTGELFF
TGTGCCAGCAGCTTTAACCGGGAGGGGACCGGGGAGCTGTTTTTT
>TRBD2|TRBV27|TRBJ2-3|NA
CASSFSGPGGDTDTQYF
TGTGCCAGCAGTTTTAGCGGTCCGGGGGGGGACACAGATACGCAGTATTTT
>NA|TRBV30|TRBJ1-1|NA
CACTLQGPTEAFF
TGTGCCTGTACACTCCAGGGTCCCACTGAAGCTTTCTTT
>TRBD2|TRBV7-6|TRBJ2-5|NA
CASSLPQGLAGQETQYF
TGTGCCAGCAGCTTACCCCAAGGACTAGCGGGTCAAGAGACCCAGTACTTC
>TRBD2|TRBV6-4|TRBJ2-2|many
CAANERERTGELFF
TGTGCCGCCAACGAGCGGGAGAGGACCGGGGAGCTGTTTTTT
>NA|TRBV27|TRBJ2-7|few
CASSFAGRGTKVNEQYF
TGTGCCAGCAGTTTCGCGGGACGGGGAACAAAAGTCAACGAGCAGTACTTC
>TRBD2|TRBV15|TRBJ2-1|NA
CATSRPGLAGLGQFF
TGTGCCACCAGCAGACCGGGACTAGCGGGATTAGGGCAGTTCTTC
>NA|TRBV6-1|TRBJ2-7|NA
CASSELGVGRQVSLDEQYF
TGTGCCAGCAGTGAATTGGGTGTCGGGCGACAGGTATCCCTTGACGAGCAGTACTTC
>TRBD1|TRBV10-3|TRBJ2-7|NA
CAISDRTGAYEQYF
TGTGCCATCAGTGATCGGACAGGGGCCTACGAGCAGTATTTC
>NA|TRBV11-2|TRBJ2-1|few
CASSLDRRQIWSYNEQFF
TGTGCCAGCAGCTTAGATCGACGGCAGATTTGGTCCTACAATGAGCAGTTCTTC
>TRBD1|TRBV5-5|TRBJ2-1|NA
CASSNQQGLEQFF
TGTGCCAGCAGCAACCAACAGGGGCTTGAGCAGTTCTTC
>NA|TRBV10-3|TRBJ2-5|few
CATQNPSQTQYF
TGTGCCACCCAAAACCCATCGCAGACCCAGTACTTC
>NA|TRBV2|TRBJ2-7|few
CASSEMAYEQYF
TGTGCCAGCAGTGAAATGGCCTACGAGCAGTACTTC
>NA|TRBV12-3/TRBV12-4|TRBJ2-6|NA
CASRPFGANVLTF
TGTGCCAGCAGACCCTTTGGGGCCAACGTCCTGACTTTC
>TRBD1|TRBV12-3/TRBV12-4|TRBJ1-2|many
CASSTSGTALYGYTF
TGTGCCAGCAGTACCTCCGGGACAGCCCTTTATGGCTACACCTTC
>TRBD2|TRBV5-1|TRBJ2-1|few
CASSLGTGGWYNEQFF
TGCGCCAGCAGCTTGGGTACGGGGGGGTGGTACAATGAGCAGTTCTTC
>NA|TRBV12-3/TRBV12-4|TRBJ2-5|NA
CASSGTARGETQYF
TGTGCCAGCAGTGGGACGGCCCGGGGAGAGACCCAGTACTTC
>TRBD1|TRBV4-3|TRBJ2-7|NA
CASSQVLDRVSERYF
TGCGCCAGCAGCCAAGTATTGGACAGGGTTTCCGAGCGGTACTTC
>NA|TRBV20-1|TRBJ2-5|NA
CSARDPGTIRETQYF
TGCAGTGCTAGAGATCCTGGCACCATTCGAGAGACCCAGTACTTC